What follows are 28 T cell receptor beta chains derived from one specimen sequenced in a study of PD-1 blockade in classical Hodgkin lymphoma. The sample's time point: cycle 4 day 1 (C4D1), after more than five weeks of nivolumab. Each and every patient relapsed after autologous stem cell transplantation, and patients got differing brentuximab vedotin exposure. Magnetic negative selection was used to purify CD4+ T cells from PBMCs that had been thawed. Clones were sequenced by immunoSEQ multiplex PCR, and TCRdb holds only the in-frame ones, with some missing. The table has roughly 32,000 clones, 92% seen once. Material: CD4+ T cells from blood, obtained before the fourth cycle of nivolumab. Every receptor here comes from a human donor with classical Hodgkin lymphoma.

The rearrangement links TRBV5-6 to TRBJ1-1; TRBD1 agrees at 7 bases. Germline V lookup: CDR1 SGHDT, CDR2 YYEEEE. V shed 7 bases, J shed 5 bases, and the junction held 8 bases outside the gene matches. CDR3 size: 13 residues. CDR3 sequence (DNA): TGTGCCAGCGAACGGACAGGCCTTACTGAAGCTTTCTTT. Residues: CASERTGLTEAFF.

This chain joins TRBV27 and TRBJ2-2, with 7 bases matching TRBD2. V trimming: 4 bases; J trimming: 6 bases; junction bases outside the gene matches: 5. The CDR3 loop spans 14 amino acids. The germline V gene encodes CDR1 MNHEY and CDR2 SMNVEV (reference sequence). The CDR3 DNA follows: TGTGCCAGCAGTTCCTACGGACTAGCCGGGGAGCTGTTTTTT. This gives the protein CASSSYGLAGELFF.

For the CDR3, the DNA is TGCGCCAGCAGAGGTGTAGGCGGGGAGCTGTTTTTT. This sequence encodes CASRGVGGELFF. The chain combines TRBV10-1 with TRBJ2-2; D call uncertain. The V end was cut by 6 bases, the J end by 7 bases, with 9 bases between. The germline gives CDR1 WNHNN, CDR2 SYGVQD (reference sequence). The CDR3 totals 12 residues.

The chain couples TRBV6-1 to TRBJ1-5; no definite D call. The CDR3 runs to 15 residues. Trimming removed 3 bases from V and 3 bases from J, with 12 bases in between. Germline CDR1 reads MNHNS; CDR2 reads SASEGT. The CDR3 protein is CASSDSWFNNQPQHF. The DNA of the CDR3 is TGTGCCAGCAGTGATAGCTGGTTCAACAATCAGCCCCAGCATTTT.

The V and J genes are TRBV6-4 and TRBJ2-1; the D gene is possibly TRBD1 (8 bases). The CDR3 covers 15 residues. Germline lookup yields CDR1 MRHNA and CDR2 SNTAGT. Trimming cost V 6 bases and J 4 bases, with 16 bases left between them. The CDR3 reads CASSVQGGNYNEQFF. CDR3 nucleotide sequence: TGTGCCAGCAGCGTACAGGGGGGGAATTACAATGAGCAGTTCTTC.

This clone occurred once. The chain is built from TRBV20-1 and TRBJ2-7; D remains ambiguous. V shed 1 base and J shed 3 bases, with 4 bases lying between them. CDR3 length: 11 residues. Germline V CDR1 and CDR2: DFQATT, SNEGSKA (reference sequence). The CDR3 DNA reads TGCAGTGCTAGAGGGGACTACGAGCAGTACTTC. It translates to CSARGDYEQYF.

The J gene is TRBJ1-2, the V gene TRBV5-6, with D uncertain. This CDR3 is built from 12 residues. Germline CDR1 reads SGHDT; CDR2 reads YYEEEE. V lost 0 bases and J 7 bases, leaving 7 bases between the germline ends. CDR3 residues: CASSLEQFGYTF. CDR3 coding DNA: TGTGCCAGCAGCTTGGAACAGTTTGGCTACACCTTC.

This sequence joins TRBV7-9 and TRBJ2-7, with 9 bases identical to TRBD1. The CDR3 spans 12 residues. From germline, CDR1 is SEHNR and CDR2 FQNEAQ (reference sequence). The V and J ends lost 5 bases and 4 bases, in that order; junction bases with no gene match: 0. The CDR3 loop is CASSGTGYEQYF. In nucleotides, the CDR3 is TGTGCCAGCAGCGGGACAGGGTACGAGCAGTACTTC.

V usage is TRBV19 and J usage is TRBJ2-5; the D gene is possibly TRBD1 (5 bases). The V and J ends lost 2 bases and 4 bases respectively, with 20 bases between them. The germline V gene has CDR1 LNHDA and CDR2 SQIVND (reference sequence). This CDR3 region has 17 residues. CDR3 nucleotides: TGTGCCAGTAGTATATGGGGCTTGACAGCAACCACAGAGACCCAGTACTTC. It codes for CASSIWGLTATTETQYF.

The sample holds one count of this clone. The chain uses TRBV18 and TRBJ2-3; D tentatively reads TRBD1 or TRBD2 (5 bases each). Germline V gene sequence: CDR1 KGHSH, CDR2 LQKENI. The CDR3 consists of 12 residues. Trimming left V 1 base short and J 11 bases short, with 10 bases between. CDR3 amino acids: CASSPLRGGQYF. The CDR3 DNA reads TGTGCCAGCTCACCACTGAGGGGTGGGCAGTATTTT.

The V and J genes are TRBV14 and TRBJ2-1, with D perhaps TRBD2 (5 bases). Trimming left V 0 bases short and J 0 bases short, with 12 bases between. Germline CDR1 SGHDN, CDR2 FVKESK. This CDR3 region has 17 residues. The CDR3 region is CASSQDFPSPSYNEQFF. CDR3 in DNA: TGTGCCAGCAGCCAAGATTTTCCTAGCCCCTCCTACAATGAGCAGTTCTTC.

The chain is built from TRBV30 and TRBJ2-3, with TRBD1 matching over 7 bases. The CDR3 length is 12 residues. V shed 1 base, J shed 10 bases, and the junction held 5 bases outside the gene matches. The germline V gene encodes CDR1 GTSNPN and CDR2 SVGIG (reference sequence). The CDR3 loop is CAWSATTGPQYF. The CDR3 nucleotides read TGTGCCTGGAGTGCAACGACAGGGCCGCAGTATTTT. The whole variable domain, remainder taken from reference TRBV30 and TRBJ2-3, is SQTIHQWPATLVQPVGSPLSLECTVEGTSNPNLYWYRQAAGRGLQLLFYSVGIGQISSEVPQNLSASRPQDRQFILSSKKLLLSDSGFYLCAWSATTGPQYFGPGTRLTVL.

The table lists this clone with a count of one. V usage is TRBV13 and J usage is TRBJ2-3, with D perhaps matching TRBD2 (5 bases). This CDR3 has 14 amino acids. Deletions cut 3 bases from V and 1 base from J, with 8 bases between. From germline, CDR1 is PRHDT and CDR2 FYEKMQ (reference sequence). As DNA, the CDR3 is TGTGCCAGCAGCTTGTCCGGGGGCACAGATACGCAGTATTTT. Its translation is CASSLSGGTDTQYF.

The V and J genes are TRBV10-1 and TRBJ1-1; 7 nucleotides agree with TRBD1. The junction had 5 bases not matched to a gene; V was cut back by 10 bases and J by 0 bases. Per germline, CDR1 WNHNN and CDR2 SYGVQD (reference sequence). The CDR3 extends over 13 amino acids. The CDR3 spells CATQGDLNTEAFF. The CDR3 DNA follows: TGCGCCACCCAGGGGGATCTGAACACTGAAGCTTTCTTT.

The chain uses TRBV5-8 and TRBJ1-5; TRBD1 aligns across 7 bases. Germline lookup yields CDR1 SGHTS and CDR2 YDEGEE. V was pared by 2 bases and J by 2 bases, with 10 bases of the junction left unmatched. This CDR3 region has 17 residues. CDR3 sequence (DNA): TGTGCCAGCAGCTTTATCACAGGGGCGAGGGGCAATCAGCCCCAGCATTTT. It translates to CASSFITGARGNQPQHF.

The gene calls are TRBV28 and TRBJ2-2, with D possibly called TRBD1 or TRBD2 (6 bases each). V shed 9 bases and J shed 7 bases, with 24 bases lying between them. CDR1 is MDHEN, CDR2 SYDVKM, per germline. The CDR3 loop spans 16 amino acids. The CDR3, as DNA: TGTGCCAGTACAGGAGCTGGACAGTCGGGGGTCGGGGAGCTGTTTTTT. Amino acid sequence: CASTGAGQSGVGELFF.

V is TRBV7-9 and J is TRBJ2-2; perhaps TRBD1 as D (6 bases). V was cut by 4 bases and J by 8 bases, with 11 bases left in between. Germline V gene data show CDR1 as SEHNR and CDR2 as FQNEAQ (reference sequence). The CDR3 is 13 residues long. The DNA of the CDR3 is TGTGCCAGCAGCTCAGGGGTGGTTGGGGAGCTGTTTTTT. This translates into CASSSGVVGELFF. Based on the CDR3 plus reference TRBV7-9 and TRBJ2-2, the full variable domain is DTGVSQNPRHKITKRGQNVTFRCDPISEHNRLYWYRQTLGQGPEFLTYFQNEAQLEKSRLLSDRFSAERPKGSFSTLEIQRTEQGDSAMYLCASSSGVVGELFFGEGSRLTVL.

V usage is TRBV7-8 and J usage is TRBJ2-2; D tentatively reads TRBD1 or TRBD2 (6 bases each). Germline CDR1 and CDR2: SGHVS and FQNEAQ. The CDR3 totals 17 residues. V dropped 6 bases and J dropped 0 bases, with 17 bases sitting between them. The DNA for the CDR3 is TGTGCCAGCAGTAAACGGTACGGGGGCTCGAACACCGGGGAGCTGTTTTTT. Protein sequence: CASSKRYGGSNTGELFF.

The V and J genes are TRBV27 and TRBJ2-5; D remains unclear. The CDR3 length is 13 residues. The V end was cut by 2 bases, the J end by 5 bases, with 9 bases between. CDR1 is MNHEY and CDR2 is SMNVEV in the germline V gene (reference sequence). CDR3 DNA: TGTGCCAGCAGTTTAATCTATGCGGAGACCCAGTACTTC. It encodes CASSLIYAETQYF.

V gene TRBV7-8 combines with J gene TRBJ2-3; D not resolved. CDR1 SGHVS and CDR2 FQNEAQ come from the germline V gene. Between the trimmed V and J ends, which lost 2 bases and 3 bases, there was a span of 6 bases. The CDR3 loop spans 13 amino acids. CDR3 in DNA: TGTGCCAGCAGCTTAAGTCTAACAGATACGCAGTATTTT. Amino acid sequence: CASSLSLTDTQYF. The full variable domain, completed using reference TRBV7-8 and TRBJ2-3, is GAGVSQSPRYKVAKRGQDVALRCDPISGHVSLFWYQQALGQGPEFLTYFQNEAQLDKSGLPSDRFFAERPEGSVSTLKIQRTQQEDSAVYLCASSLSLTDTQYFGPGTRLTVL.

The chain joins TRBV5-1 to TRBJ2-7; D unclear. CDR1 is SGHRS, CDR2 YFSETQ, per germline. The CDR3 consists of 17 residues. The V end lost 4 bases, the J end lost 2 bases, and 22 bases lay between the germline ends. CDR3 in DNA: TGCGCCAGCAGCCTTCGTCAAGCGCCTAGGAGTCCCTACGAGCAGTACTTC. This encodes CASSLRQAPRSPYEQYF.

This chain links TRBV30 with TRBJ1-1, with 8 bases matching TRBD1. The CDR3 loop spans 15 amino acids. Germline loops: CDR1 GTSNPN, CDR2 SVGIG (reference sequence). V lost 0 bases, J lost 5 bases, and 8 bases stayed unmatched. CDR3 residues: CAWSVPTGVRTEAFF. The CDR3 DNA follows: TGTGCCTGGAGTGTACCGACAGGGGTGAGGACTGAAGCTTTCTTT.

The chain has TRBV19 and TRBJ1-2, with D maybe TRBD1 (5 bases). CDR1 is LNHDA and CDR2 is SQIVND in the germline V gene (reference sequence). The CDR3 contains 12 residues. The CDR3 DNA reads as TGTGCTAGCGGGTGGGGCCCTCGGGGCTACACCTTC. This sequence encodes CASGWGPRGYTF.

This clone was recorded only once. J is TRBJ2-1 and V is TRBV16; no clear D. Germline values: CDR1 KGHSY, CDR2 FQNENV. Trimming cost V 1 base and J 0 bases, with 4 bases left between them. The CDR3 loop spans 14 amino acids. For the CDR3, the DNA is TGTGCCAGCAGCCAATTCAGCTCCTACAATGAGCAGTTCTTC. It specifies CASSQFSSYNEQFF.

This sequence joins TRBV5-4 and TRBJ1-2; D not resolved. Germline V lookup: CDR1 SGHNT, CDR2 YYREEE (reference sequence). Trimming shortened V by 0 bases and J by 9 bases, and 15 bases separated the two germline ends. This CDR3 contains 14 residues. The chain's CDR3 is CASSLGLTEDSYTF. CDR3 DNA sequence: TGTGCCAGCAGCTTGGGTCTTACGGAGGATAGCTACACCTTC.

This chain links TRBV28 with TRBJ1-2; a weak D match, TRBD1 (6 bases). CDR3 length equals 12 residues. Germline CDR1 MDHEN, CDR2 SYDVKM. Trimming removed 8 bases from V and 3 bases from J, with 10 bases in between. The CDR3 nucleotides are TGTGCCAGCCTTGGACAGCACTATGGCTACACCTTC. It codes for CASLGQHYGYTF.

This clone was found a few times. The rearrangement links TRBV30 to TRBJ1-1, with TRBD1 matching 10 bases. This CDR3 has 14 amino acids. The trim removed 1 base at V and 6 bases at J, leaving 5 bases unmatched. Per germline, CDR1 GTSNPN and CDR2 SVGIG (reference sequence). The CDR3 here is CAWSGGQGGSEAFF. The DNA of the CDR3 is TGTGCCTGGAGTGGAGGACAGGGGGGGTCTGAAGCTTTCTTT.

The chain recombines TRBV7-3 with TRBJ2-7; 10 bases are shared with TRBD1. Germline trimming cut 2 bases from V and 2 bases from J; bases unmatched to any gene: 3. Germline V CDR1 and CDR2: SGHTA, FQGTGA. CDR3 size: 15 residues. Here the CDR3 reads CASSLAGQGAYEQYF. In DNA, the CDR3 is TGTGCCAGCAGCTTAGCCGGACAGGGGGCCTACGAGCAGTACTTC. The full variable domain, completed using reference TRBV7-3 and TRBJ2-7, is GAGVSQTPSNKVTEKGKYVELRCDPISGHTALYWYRQSLGQGPEFLIYFQGTGAADDSGLPNDRFFAVRPEGSVSTLKIQRTERGDSAVYLCASSLAGQGAYEQYFGPGTRLTVT.